This TCR beta chain was captured in a study of cytotoxic CD8 clonotypes in ibrutinib-treated CLL. At the level of the study: By median 68 months, roughly 12 had progressed and about 14 stayed remitted; responses had been 2 complete and 24 partial. Findings and caveats of the study: Clonality increased at ibrutinib response and stayed stable in sustained remission. At progression, however, it fell back toward baseline. Public clonotypes, an uncommon group, contracted or remained stable on treatment.

Concerning this clone itself: The antigen is undetermined.

Libraries were prepared by immunoSEQ multiplex PCR; TCRdb keeps only in-frame clonotypes and omits some of them. The sample has fewer than 400,000 clones; around 66% are singletons. Frozen-stored PBMCs produced 1.5 to 2.5 micrograms of genomic DNA for TCR beta libraries. The sample was PBMCs, taken after 36 months of ibrutinib treatment. The clonotype was recovered from a human donor with chronic lymphocytic leukemia.

The CDR3 coding sequence is TGTGCCAGCAGCAAGAGGGGGGCGGCCCGCCAAGAGACCCAGTACTTC. Translated, it gives CASSKRGAARQETQYF. The V gene is TRBV9, the J gene TRBJ2-5, with D perhaps being TRBD1 or TRBD2 (6 bases each). The CDR3 is made up of 16 amino acids. V lost 4 bases to trimming and J lost 1 base, with 17 bases between them. The V gene's germline CDR1 is SGDLS and CDR2 YYNGEE.